What follows are 5 T cell receptor beta chains derived from one specimen sequenced in a study of cytomegalovirus exposure and HLA in healthy donors. 13 Jbeta primers and 60 Vbeta primers were used for the PCR. The protocol was immunoSEQ multiplex PCR, while the TCRdb copy is restricted to in-frame clones and leaves out a portion. There are tens of thousands of clones in the sample, with under 8% held by the top ten. Sequences were obtained from PBMCs. The receptors derive from a man under 40 in good health and CMV-seronegative.

Regarding this clone: Germline is not matched at one junction end, which may reflect a read error. The chain uses TRBV12-5 and TRBJ2-7; TRBD2 aligns across 7 bases. Germline CDR1 is LGHNT and CDR2 is FRNRAP. This CDR3 has 13 residues. The CDR3 reads CASGLGGSYEQYF. The CDR3 DNA reads as TGTGCTAGTGGGTTGGGCGGGAGCTACGAGCAGTACTTC.

This chain links TRBV28 with TRBJ2-7; a possible D gene is TRBD2 (6 bases). CDR1 MDHEN and CDR2 SYDVKM come from the germline V gene. V lost 3 bases, J lost 1 base, and 10 bases lay in between. The CDR3 contains 14 residues. The DNA of the CDR3 is TGTGCCAGCAGTTTCCTGCGGGATTCCTACGAGCAGTACTTC. Its translation is CASSFLRDSYEQYF.

The chain has TRBV4-3 and TRBJ1-2, with 7 bases fitting TRBD1. V was clipped by 4 bases and J by 8 bases; unmatched bases: 10. In germline, CDR1 is LGHNA, CDR2 YSLEER. CDR3 length equals 14 residues. This CDR3 is CASSPDRIAPGYTF. CDR3 DNA sequence: TGCGCCAGCAGCCCGGACAGGATTGCACCGGGCTACACCTTC.

V is TRBV7-3 and J is TRBJ1-2, with unresolved D. V lost 5 bases, J lost 4 bases, and 17 bases lay in between. This CDR3 is built from 15 residues. The germline V gene has CDR1 SGHTA and CDR2 FQGTGA. This CDR3 reads CASSPDLGRSYGYTF. In nucleotides, the CDR3 is TGTGCCAGCAGCCCCGACCTCGGGAGGAGCTATGGCTACACCTTC. Full variable domain (rest looked up from reference TRBV7-3 and TRBJ1-2): GAGVSQTPSNKVTEKGKYVELRCDPISGHTALYWYRQSLGQGPEFLIYFQGTGAADDSGLPNDRFFAVRPEGSVSTLKIQRTERGDSAVYLCASSPDLGRSYGYTFGSGTRLTVV.

The chain has TRBV4-3 and TRBJ1-5, with D tentatively TRBD1 (6 bases). This CDR3 spans 15 amino acids. Between the trimmed V and J ends, which lost 0 bases and 6 bases, there was a span of 12 bases. Per germline, CDR1 LGHNA and CDR2 YSLEER. The CDR3 DNA reads TGCGCCAGCAGCCAAGAAATGGGCAGGGGTCAGCCCCAGCATTTT. As protein: CASSQEMGRGQPQHF.